Listed here are 32 T cell receptor beta chains from one sample, sequenced in a study of vaccination and CD4 T cells after COVID-19. The Oncomine TCR Beta short-read assay generated sequence data from the DNA of cultured CD4+ T cells. TCRdb re-called the PCR reads with MiXCR, one entry per CDR3 protein. The data hold 4,700 or so distinct CDR3 sequences, with under 35% observed a single time. The antigens of these receptors remain unknown. This sample's treatment: roughly 10-day PBMC culture with coronavirus spike peptide pools or control peptides (ViraFEST assay). Unexposed donor CD4+ T cells predated the COVID-19 pandemic, collected 2011-2018. Sequenced material: CD4+ T cells from blood, cultured in vitro. The receptor source for this set is a human donor in good health.

V usage is TRBV6-1 and J usage is TRBJ2-3; D is unresolved. Germline CDR1 is MNHNS and CDR2 is SASEGT. This CDR3 is built from 13 residues. V was clipped by 1 base and J by 8 bases, with 10 bases between them. CDR3 nucleotide sequence: TGTGCCAGCAGTGAAGGGTGGGGTGCTACGCAGTATTTT. It translates to CASSEGWGATQYF.

This clonotype was seen a few times. The chain combines TRBV6-1 with TRBJ1-1; 7 bases fit TRBD1. The CDR3 has 17 amino acids. From germline, CDR1 is MNHNS and CDR2 SASEGT. V shed 6 bases, J shed 0 bases, and the junction held 13 bases outside the gene matches. The CDR3 nucleotides are TGTGCCAGCAGCCCCCCGGAGGGACAGAATATGAACACTGAAGCTTTCTTT. It specifies CASSPPEGQNMNTEAFF.

The J gene is TRBJ2-1, the V gene TRBV6-1; the D gene is possibly TRBD2 (5 bases). This CDR3 is built from 16 residues. The germline CDR1 and CDR2 sequences are MNHNS and SASEGT. The V gene lost 4 bases and the J gene lost 2 bases, with 15 bases spanning the gap. The chain's CDR3 is CASSGTVASTYNEQFF. The CDR3 DNA reads as TGTGCCAGCAGTGGAACGGTAGCGTCGACCTACAATGAGCAGTTCTTC.

The V gene is TRBV28, the J gene TRBJ2-1; TRBD1 might be the D (6 bases). Germline V lookup: CDR1 MDHEN, CDR2 SYDVKM. The V and J ends lost 10 bases and 1 base respectively, with 20 bases between them. This CDR3 contains 16 residues. The CDR3 DNA reads as TGTGCCACCCTAGAGGACAGAGGATTTTCCTACAATGAGCAGTTCTTC. Protein: CATLEDRGFSYNEQFF.

This clonotype was counted between two and nine times. The CDR3 loop is CASSVPGQGARGQPQHF. DNA for the CDR3: TGTGCCAGCAGCGTACCGGGACAGGGGGCGCGGGGTCAGCCCCAGCATTTT. This chain connects TRBV21-1 to TRBJ1-5; whether TRBD1, the table's D call, matches the DNA was not checked. TRBV21-1 corresponds to a pseudogene. This CDR3 has 17 residues.

This clonotype has more than one count but fewer than ten. The chain has TRBV27 and TRBJ1-1; 7 nucleotides align to TRBD1. The CDR3 runs to 16 residues. V lost 3 bases and J lost 1; bases outside the gene matches: 8. In germline, CDR1 is MNHEY, CDR2 SMNVEV (reference sequence). The CDR3 region has the DNA TGTGCCAGCAGTTTCTATCAGGGGGGAGGGAACACTGAAGCTTTCTTT. Translation gives CASSFYQGGGNTEAFF.

This clonotype was seen only a few times. The chain links TRBV7-3 to TRBJ2-2, with D unclear. The CDR3 extends over 16 amino acids. Germline-derived CDR1 and CDR2 are SGHTA and FQGTGA. The V and J ends lost 1 base and 1 base respectively, with 10 bases between them. CDR3 loop: CASSLNGPGNTGELFF. The CDR3 region has the DNA TGTGCCAGCAGCTTAAACGGGCCGGGGAACACCGGGGAGCTGTTTTTT.

This clonotype has a handful of counts. The rearrangement links TRBV10-2 to TRBJ2-1; 10 bases fit TRBD2. This CDR3 comprises 14 residues. Germline-derived CDR1 and CDR2 are WSHSY and SAAADI. The ends lost 7 bases at V and 5 bases at J; junction bases unmatched: 5. The CDR3: CASTMSGRDNEQFF. For the CDR3, the DNA is TGCGCCAGCACAATGAGCGGGAGGGACAATGAGCAGTTCTTC.

The J gene is TRBJ2-5, the V gene TRBV20-1; a weak D match, TRBD2 (5 bases). Germline CDR1 DFQATT, CDR2 SNEGSKA (reference sequence). The CDR3 covers 12 residues. V was pared by 0 bases and J by 5 bases, with 7 bases between. CDR3 sequence: CSAREGLETQYF. The CDR3 region has the DNA TGCAGTGCTAGAGAAGGACTGGAGACCCAGTACTTC.

The rearrangement joins TRBV5-8 to TRBJ2-1; a weak D match, TRBD1 (6 bases). Germline values: CDR1 SGHTS, CDR2 YDEGEE. The V end was cut by 4 bases, the J end by 6 bases, with 29 bases between. The CDR3 runs to 19 residues. The CDR3 nucleotides are TGTGCCAGCAGCGGTTTCTGGGGAATTCCTGCGACAGGAGGCAATGAGCAGTTCTTC. Encoded protein: CASSGFWGIPATGGNEQFF.

This clonotype was counted only a few times. The chain links TRBV11-2 to TRBJ1-1; the D is unclear. Trimming removed 5 bases at V and 0 bases at J, with 4 bases between. Germline V lookup: CDR1 SGHAT, CDR2 FQNNGV. CDR3 length: 12 residues. CDR3 protein: CASSLMNTEAFF. The CDR3, as DNA: TGTGCCAGCAGCCTCATGAACACTGAAGCTTTCTTT.

This clonotype was counted only a few times. The chain carries TRBV7-2 and TRBJ1-3, with D maybe TRBD1 (5 bases). Trimming left V 5 bases short and J 4 bases short, with 12 bases between. This CDR3 region has 14 residues. Looked up from germline, CDR1 is SGHTA and CDR2 is FQGNSA. DNA of the CDR3: TGTGCCAGCAGCCCAGGGCCCGCCGGAAACACCATATATTTT. Its translation is CASSPGPAGNTIYF. Full variable domain (rest looked up from reference TRBV7-2 and TRBJ1-3): GAGVSQSPSNKVTEKGKDVELRCDPISGHTALYWYRQSLGQGLEFLIYFQGNSAPDKSGLPSDRFSAERTGGSVSTLTIQRTQQEDSAVYLCASSPGPAGNTIYFGEGSWLTVV.

This clonotype was seen only a few times. The chain employs TRBV7-9 and TRBJ1-4; D gene uncertain. V dropped 5 bases and J dropped 4 bases, with 11 bases sitting between them. Germline V gene lookup returns CDR1 SEHNR and CDR2 FQNEAQ (reference sequence). The CDR3 contains 14 residues. The CDR3 DNA reads TGTGCCAGCAGCCCCCCGCGGGATAATGAAAAACTGTTTTTT. The encoded protein is CASSPPRDNEKLFF.

The chain recombines TRBV28 with TRBJ1-6; 9 positions match TRBD1. J lost 2 bases, V lost 3 bases, and 5 bases had no gene match. The CDR3 has 17 residues. Germline CDR1 is MDHEN and CDR2 is SYDVKM. The DNA of the CDR3 is TGTGCCAGCAGTTTCACAGGGGGCGCGCCCTATAATTCACCCCTCCACTTT. Residues: CASSFTGGAPYNSPLHF.

The chain combines TRBV24-1 with TRBJ2-5; TRBD1 matches 9 bases. Germline assignment: CDR1 KGHDR and CDR2 SFDVKD. CDR3 size: 16 residues. V gave up 2 bases and J gave up 5 bases; unmatched junction bases: 8. CDR3 coding DNA: TGTGCCACCAGTGATTCGGTGGGGACAGGGTTGGAGACCCAGTACTTC. Amino acids: CATSDSVGTGLETQYF.

Concerning this clonotype: A junction end diverges from the germline sequence, so it may reflect a read error. The chain uses TRBV4-1 and TRBJ2-5; 8 nucleotides agree with TRBD2. This CDR3 contains 18 residues. CDR1 and CDR2 from the germline V gene are MGHRA and YSYEKL. The CDR3 here is CASGQGSFAGGSQETQYF. The CDR3 bases are TGCGCCAGCGGCCAAGGGTCATTCGCGGGAGGCTCACAAGAGACCCAGTACTTC.

The chain is built from TRBV20-1 and TRBJ2-2, with 7 positions matching TRBD1. The length of the CDR3 is 14 residues. The germline gives CDR1 DFQATT, CDR2 SNEGSKA (reference sequence). Trimming took 4 bases from V and 1 from J; bases not matched to a gene: 3. CDR3 loop: CSATRTGNTGELFF. In nucleotides, the CDR3 is TGCAGTGCTACCCGGACAGGGAACACCGGGGAGCTGTTTTTT.

The chain couples TRBV5-4 to TRBJ2-1; TRBD1 is a possible D gene (6 bases). The CDR3 runs 16 residues. V was shortened by 2 bases and J by 1 base, with 13 bases between the two germline ends. CDR1 SGHNT and CDR2 YYREEE come from the germline V gene (reference sequence). The CDR3: CASSLPGQLSYNEQFF. The CDR3 DNA reads TGTGCCAGCAGCTTACCGGGACAATTATCCTACAATGAGCAGTTCTTC. The full variable domain, in which reference TRBV5-4 and TRBJ2-1 provide the parts outside the CDR3, is ETGVTQSPTHLIKTRGQQVTLRCSSQSGHNTVSWYQQALGQGPQFIFQYYREEENGRGNFPPRFSGLQFPNYSSELNVNALELDDSALYLCASSLPGQLSYNEQFFGPGTRLTVL.

This clonotype was seen only a few times. V usage is TRBV24-1 and J usage is TRBJ2-1, with a tentative D call TRBD1 (5 bases). Deletions cut 2 bases from V and 0 bases from J, with 10 bases between. Germline V gene lookup returns CDR1 KGHDR and CDR2 SFDVKD. The CDR3 is 16 residues long. The CDR3 loop is CATSDSTASSYNEQFF. DNA for the CDR3: TGTGCCACCAGTGATTCGACAGCAAGCTCCTACAATGAGCAGTTCTTC.

The rearrangement links TRBV29-1 to TRBJ2-7; the D is unclear. V lost 7 bases and J 6 bases, leaving 19 bases between the germline ends. The CDR3 is 13 amino acids. Germline loops: CDR1 SQVTM, CDR2 ANQGSEA. CDR3 DNA: TGCAGCGCGGAAGGGAATTCGGCGGCCGAGCAGTACTTC. This gives the protein CSAEGNSAAEQYF.

The chain couples TRBV28 to TRBJ2-2; possible D gene TRBD2, 6 bases. The CDR3 spans 15 residues. V was cut by 6 bases and J by 0 bases, with 11 bases left in between. The germline CDR1 and CDR2 sequences are MDHEN and SYDVKM. In nucleotides, the CDR3 is TGTGCCAGCAGGGGTAGCGGATCGAACACCGGGGAGCTGTTTTTT. This encodes CASRGSGSNTGELFF. Full variable domain (remainder filled in from reference TRBV28 and TRBJ2-2): DVKVTQSSRYLVKRTGEKVFLECVQDMDHENMFWYRQDPGLGLRLIYFSYDVKMKEKGDIPEGYSVSREKKERFSLILESASTNQTSMYLCASRGSGSNTGELFFGEGSRLTVL.

This clonotype turned up a few times. The chain is built from TRBV20-1 and TRBJ1-1, with D possibly being TRBD1 (5 bases). The CDR3 has 15 residues. CDR1 is DFQATT and CDR2 is SNEGSKA in the germline V gene (reference sequence). V lost 1 base and J 4 bases, leaving 16 bases between the germline ends. The CDR3 DNA follows: TGCAGTGCTAGAGCCCCTCAGAGGGGCGGCACTGAAGCTTTCTTT. This gives the protein CSARAPQRGGTEAFF.

The count of this clonotype is one. The V and J genes are TRBV11-2 and TRBJ2-3; D remains unclear. V shed 6 bases and J shed 2 bases, with 21 bases lying between them. Germline assignment: CDR1 SGHAT and CDR2 FQNNGV. This CDR3 is built from 17 residues. The CDR3 DNA reads as TGTGCCAGCAGATCCGGCTGGCTGGCGGAGAACACAGATACGCAGTATTTT. It is translated as CASRSGWLAENTDTQYF.

This clonotype is categorized as large. The J gene is TRBJ2-7, the V gene TRBV6-2 or TRBV6-3; 13 bases align to TRBD2. This CDR3 region has 19 residues. Germline V gene data show CDR1 as MNHEY and CDR2 as SVGEGT. Trimming took 2 bases from V and 4 from J; bases not matched to a gene: 14. CDR3 in DNA: TGTGCCAGCAGTTACGACTACAGGGTATCGACTAGCGGGAGGTACGAGCAGTACTTC. Amino acid sequence: CASSYDYRVSTSGRYEQYF.

This clonotype was counted only a few times. V and J are TRBV29-1 and TRBJ2-3; tentatively, D is TRBD1 (5 bases). The germline gives CDR1 SQVTM, CDR2 ANQGSEA. The ends were cut back, 3 bases at V and 4 bases at J, with 14 bases in the middle. The CDR3 totals 14 residues. The CDR3 loop reads CSVDHRNSPDTQYF. DNA of the CDR3: TGCAGCGTTGACCACAGGAACAGTCCAGATACGCAGTATTTT.

By share, this clonotype ranks as medium-sized. The J gene is TRBJ1-6, the V gene TRBV20-1, with TRBD1 as a possible D gene (5 bases). This CDR3 comprises 15 residues. Germline V gene lookup returns CDR1 DFQATT and CDR2 SNEGSKA (reference sequence). V was pared by 0 bases and J by 6 bases, with 12 bases between. CDR3 sequence: CSARDRGSPNSPLHF. Written as DNA, the CDR3 is TGCAGTGCTAGAGATAGGGGTTCGCCTAATTCACCCCTCCACTTT.

This chain uses TRBV21-1 with TRBJ2-3; TRBD2 is the table's D call, not checked against the DNA. TRBV21-1 is recorded as a pseudogene. This CDR3 has 18 amino acids. The CDR3 nucleotides read TGTGCCAGCAGCAAAGTGGTGGTGGCGGGGGGGCCCCCAGATACGCAGTATTTT. Translation: CASSKVVVAGGPPDTQYF.

The rearrangement links TRBV6-1 to TRBJ2-3; 11 bases agree with TRBD2. The CDR3 runs 18 residues. After removal of 6 bases from V and 2 bases from J, the junction contained 13 bases not matched to a gene. Germline V gene sequence: CDR1 MNHNS, CDR2 SASEGT. The CDR3 nucleotides are TGTGCCAGCAGCCCGCCTAGCGGGGGGCGGGGTCTCACAGATACGCAGTATTTT. It encodes CASSPPSGGRGLTDTQYF.

This clonotype turned up a few times. V usage is TRBV27 and J usage is TRBJ2-7; 10 nucleotides line up with TRBD1. Germline-derived CDR1 and CDR2 are MNHEY and SMNVEV (reference sequence). This CDR3 is 15 amino acids long. J lost 3 bases, V lost 6 bases, and 8 bases had no gene match. The CDR3 DNA reads TGTGCCAGCAGCCGCGGGACAGGGGTCCTCTACGAGCAGTACTTC. Protein sequence: CASSRGTGVLYEQYF.

Of note for this clonotype: Mismatch with germline at one junction end may stem from a read error. The chain carries TRBV7-8 and TRBJ2-3; D ambiguous. This CDR3 has 14 residues. The V gene's germline CDR1 is SGHVS and CDR2 FQNEAQ. The DNA for the CDR3 is TGTGTCAGCAGCCCAGAGTGGTCCACAGATACGCAGTATTTT. It is translated as CVSSPEWSTDTQYF.

The J gene is TRBJ2-1, the V gene TRBV4-3, with 8 positions matching TRBD2. Per germline, CDR1 LGHNA and CDR2 YSLEER. This CDR3 has 16 residues. V trimming: 0 bases; J trimming: 3 bases; junction bases outside the gene matches: 4. CDR3 nucleotide sequence: TGCGCCAGCAGCCAAGATTCGGGGGGGTTCTACAATGAGCAGTTCTTC. This sequence encodes CASSQDSGGFYNEQFF.

This clonotype was observed a handful of times. The gene calls are TRBV20-1 and TRBJ1-1, with 7 nucleotides matching TRBD1. The CDR3 contains 14 residues. Germline loops: CDR1 DFQATT, CDR2 SNEGSKA (reference sequence). Trimming removed 3 bases from V and 4 bases from J; junction bases left unmatched: 8. CDR3 residues: CSASEAGQFTEAFF. The CDR3, as DNA: TGCAGTGCTAGTGAGGCGGGACAGTTCACTGAAGCTTTCTTT.